There are a few counts of the clone carrying this T cell receptor beta chain. Antigen specificity is unknown. These data belong to a study of human T cells and chemical hapten exposure. In the library, unique molecular identifiers were attached to individual cDNA molecules. Authors' analysis steps: The median was roughly 91,000 TCRs per sample, ranging roughly 20,000 to 750,000. TCRdb reanalysed the RACE reads using MiXCR and keeps one entry per CDR3 protein. These V and J calls originate from TCRdb's pipeline instead of the authors' own analysis. The sample includes roughly 50,000 distinct CDR3 sequences, more than 9% of them seen just once. As for time point: pre-sensitization, week 0. The treatment was: therapeutic diphenylcyclopropenone sensitization with weekly scalp DPC. Total RNA extraction was carried out from unfractionated whole blood. Regarding the study as a whole: Healthy individuals' immune responses may differ from those of donors, who had alopecia. Sensitizing to DPC left TCRs with a frequency above 1 in 1000 unaltered.

Germline lookup yields CDR1 GTSNPN and CDR2 SVGIG (reference sequence). The CDR3 length is 13 residues. V lost 0 bases, J lost 6 bases, and 10 bases lay in between. The V gene is TRBV30, the J gene TRBJ2-3; no clear D gene. Specimen: whole blood, collected in connection with sensitization to the hapten diphenylcyclopropenone (DPC). This receptor was identified in a woman aged 25 to 39 with alopecia areata. Some clones in this sample may be carry-over from other donors' samples. CDR3 protein: CAWSVRATDTQYF. The DNA for the CDR3 is TGTGCCTGGAGTGTACGGGCTACGGATACGCAGTATTTT.